This is a list of T cell receptor beta chains from one sample in a study of response to subunit inactivated influenza vaccine. TCRdb itself ran the RT-PCR reads through MiXCR, one entry per CDR3 protein. The data contain 540,000 or so distinct CDR3 sequences, roughly 13% of them singletons. The starting material was PBMCs from blood, obtained about 40 days after vaccination. The receptors come from a man aged 50 to 59 who received an inactivated influenza vaccine. The CDR3 runs from the conserved cysteine through the conserved F or W. D genes are given only for firm matches. Clone sizes are given selectively: once, few, many, or a class where the clone is expanded.

clone_size	d_call	j_call	v_call	cdr3_aa	cdr3_nt
few	.	TRBJ1-4	TRBV6-1	CASATGLANEKLFF	TGTGCCAGCGCTACAGGCTTAGCTAATGAAAAACTGTTTTTT
.	TRBD1	TRBJ1-2	TRBV12-3/TRBV12-4	CASSPRDRDGYTF	TGTGCCAGCAGTCCCCGGGACAGGGATGGCTACACCTTC
many	.	TRBJ2-2	TRBV29-1	CSVGVSYGELFF	TGCAGCGTGGGAGTAAGCTACGGGGAGCTGTTTTTT
many	.	TRBJ1-3	TRBV5-1	CASSVTIIRSGNTIYF	TGCGCCAGCAGCGTGACAATAATCCGCTCTGGAAACACCATATATTTT
few	.	TRBJ2-2	TRBV6-4	CATTREGGTGELFF	TGTGCCACTACCCGCGAGGGAGGCACCGGGGAGCTGTTTTTT
few	TRBD2	TRBJ2-2	TRBV7-2	CASSLTGTTNTGELFF	TGTGCCAGCAGCTTAACCGGGACTACAAACACCGGGGAGCTGTTTTTT
.	TRBD2	TRBJ2-3	TRBV5-1	CASSPPKTSGPTDTQYF	TGCGCCAGCAGCCCGCCGAAGACTAGCGGGCCTACAGATACGCAGTATTTT
.	TRBD2	TRBJ2-7	TRBV20-1	CSAVAGGSTYEQYF	TGCAGTGCGGTAGCGGGGGGTTCAACCTACGAGCAGTACTTC
few	TRBD1	TRBJ1-2	TRBV5-1	CASNPDRRGYGYTF	TGCGCCAGCAACCCGGACAGGCGTGGGTATGGCTACACCTTC
few	TRBD1	TRBJ1-4	TRBV9	CASSVVPGTGKTNEKLFF	TGTGCCAGCAGCGTCGTGCCTGGGACAGGCAAAACTAATGAAAAACTGTTTTTT
.	TRBD1	TRBJ2-3	TRBV5-1	CASSLGDRVSPDTQYF	TGCGCCAGCAGCTTGGGGGACAGGGTCTCGCCAGATACGCAGTATTTT
few	TRBD1	TRBJ2-1	TRBV29-1	CSVDGTVSYNEQFF	TGCAGCGTTGATGGGACAGTTTCCTACAATGAGCAGTTCTTC
few	.	TRBJ2-2	TRBV12-3/TRBV12-4	CASSLGGVGTGELFF	TGTGCCAGCAGTTTAGGAGGCGTGGGAACCGGGGAGCTGTTTTTT
.	.	TRBJ2-2	TRBV6-2/TRBV6-3	CASSTRQASGGELFF	TGTGCCAGCAGTACAAGACAGGCATCGGGCGGGGAGCTGTTTTTT
many	TRBD1	TRBJ2-2	TRBV6-5	CASSSGTATLDTGELFF	TGTGCCAGCAGTTCCGGGACAGCCACCTTGGACACCGGGGAGCTGTTTTTT
few	.	TRBJ2-5	TRBV7-2	CASSLAPKAQYF	TGTGCCAGCAGCTTAGCCCCCAAGGCCCAGTACTTC
.	.	TRBJ2-1	TRBV25-1	CASSEFDGDGEQFF	TGTGCCAGCAGTGAATTCGATGGGGACGGTGAGCAGTTCTTC
few	.	TRBJ2-4	TRBV6-8	CASSPRNWPKNIQYF	TGTGCCAGCAGCCCCAGGAATTGGCCAAAAAACATTCAGTACTTC
.	.	TRBJ2-1	TRBV5-1	CASSIGSYNEQFF	TGCGCCAGCAGCATCGGTTCCTACAATGAGCAGTTCTTC
few	.	TRBJ2-2	TRBV14	CASSRWTSNTGELFF	TGTGCCAGCAGCCGATGGACTTCCAACACCGGGGAGCTGTTTTTT
few	TRBD2	TRBJ2-1	TRBV20-1	CSASSIPGTSGGEWYNEQFF	TGCAGTGCTAGTTCCATCCCCGGGACTAGCGGGGGGGAGTGGTACAATGAGCAGTTCTTC
.	TRBD2	TRBJ2-3	TRBV6-5	CASSYSSTSAGTDTQYF	TGTGCCAGCAGTTACTCGTCGACTAGCGCAGGCACAGATACGCAGTATTTT
few	TRBD1	TRBJ1-1	TRBV5-4	CASSLGQGNGEAFF	TGTGCCAGCAGCTTGGGACAGGGGAATGGTGAAGCTTTCTTT
few	.	TRBJ2-3	TRBV18	CASSSSRSQLGTDTQYF	TGTGCCAGCTCATCTTCTAGGTCGCAACTCGGCACAGATACGCAGTATTTT
many	.	TRBJ2-7	TRBV20-1	CSAPRRGQTYEQYF	TGCAGTGCTCCGCGACGGGGGCAAACCTACGAGCAGTACTTC
few	.	TRBJ2-2	TRBV5-1	CASSLGHVNTGELFF	TGCGCCAGCAGCTTGGGACATGTAAACACCGGGGAGCTGTTTTTT
few	TRBD1	TRBJ2-2	TRBV6-1	CASSPTARTGDESGELFF	TGTGCCAGCAGTCCAACCGCCCGGACAGGAGACGAATCCGGGGAGCTGTTTTTT
few	.	TRBJ1-1	TRBV5-1	CASSLEGTSGTEAFF	TGCGCCAGCAGCTTGGAGGGGACATCCGGAACTGAAGCTTTCTTT
.	TRBD1	TRBJ1-1	TRBV28	CASTPRLRAGGHTEAFF	TGTGCCAGCACCCCAAGGTTGAGGGCAGGGGGCCACACTGAAGCTTTCTTT
few	.	TRBJ1-4	TRBV7-8	CASRGIGEKLFF	TGTGCCAGCCGGGGGATTGGAGAAAAACTGTTTTTT
few	TRBD2	TRBJ2-3	TRBV4-3	CASSQDLGLAGRSSTDTQYF	TGCGCCAGCAGCCAAGATTTAGGACTAGCGGGACGCTCTAGCACAGATACGCAGTATTTT
.	TRBD1	TRBJ2-7	TRBV7-9	CASSVRDRLFYEQYF	TGTGCCAGCAGCGTCCGGGACAGACTTTTCTACGAGCAGTACTTC
few	.	TRBJ2-5	TRBV20-1	CSADPGGVETQYF	TGCAGTGCTGATCCCGGAGGAGTGGAGACCCAGTACTTC
.	.	TRBJ1-5	TRBV7-2	CASSLTAGHNQPQHF	TGTGCCAGCAGCTTAACAGCAGGGCACAATCAGCCCCAGCATTTT
many	.	TRBJ2-3	TRBV5-5	CASSLDRNTDTQYF	TGTGCCAGCAGCTTGGATAGGAACACAGATACGCAGTATTTT
.	.	TRBJ1-1	TRBV6-2/TRBV6-3	CASRSWGRLATEAFF	TGTGCCAGCAGGAGTTGGGGCCGATTGGCCACTGAAGCTTTCTTT
.	.	TRBJ2-5	TRBV12-3/TRBV12-4	CASSKDSFQETQYF	TGTGCCAGCAGTAAGGACAGTTTTCAAGAGACCCAGTACTTC
.	TRBD2	TRBJ2-7	TRBV3-1	CASSQDPGLAPSYEQYF	TGTGCCAGCAGCCAAGATCCGGGACTAGCGCCCTCCTACGAGCAGTACTTC
few	TRBD1	TRBJ1-5	TRBV6-1	CASRVGQANQPQHF	TGTGCCAGCAGGGTGGGACAGGCCAATCAGCCCCAGCATTTT
.	.	TRBJ2-7	TRBV3-1	CASSQSGRADEQYF	.
few	.	TRBJ2-3	TRBV5-5	CASSRLGLPSTDTQYF	TGTGCCAGCAGCCGTCTGGGACTTCCTAGCACAGATACGCAGTATTTT
many	TRBD1	TRBJ2-7	TRBV12-3/TRBV12-4	CASSARQGSEQYF	TGTGCCAGCAGTGCAAGACAGGGGTCCGAGCAGTACTTC
.	TRBD2	TRBJ2-5	TRBV20-1	CSATSGTTQETQYF	TGCAGTGCCACATCCGGGACTACTCAAGAGACCCAGTACTTC
few	TRBD1	TRBJ1-4	TRBV7-6	CASSIDRANEKLFF	TGTGCCAGCAGCATAGACAGGGCGAATGAAAAACTGTTTTTT
few	.	TRBJ1-1	TRBV5-1	CASSLPSDTLEAFF	TGCGCCAGCAGCTTGCCGTCGGACACCCTGGAAGCTTTCTTT
few	.	TRBJ2-5	TRBV6-5	CASSSGTLEKTQYF	TGTGCCAGCAGTTCCGGGACTCTGGAAAAGACCCAGTACTTC
many	.	TRBJ2-1	TRBV6-5	CASTRMDEQFF	TGTGCCAGCACCCGGATGGATGAGCAGTTCTTC
few	.	TRBJ2-1	TRBV7-9	CASSLVPTGYNEQFF	TGTGCCAGCAGCTTAGTGCCCACAGGGTACAATGAGCAGTTCTTC